Below are 17 T cell receptor beta chains sequenced from a single sample in a study of blood T cell repertoires in COVID-19. Sequenced by immunoSEQ multiplex PCR; TCRdb stores in-frame clones only, minus some. The sample has around 220,000 clones, around 87% seen once. Material for sequencing was PBMCs or T cells enriched from blood (not recorded which). The source is a woman aged 30 to 39 with acute COVID-19.

This chain connects TRBV11-2 to TRBJ1-2; D gene uncertain. The CDR3 is 14 residues long. The ends were cut back, 5 bases at V and 1 base at J, with 11 bases in the middle. Germline V gene lookup returns CDR1 SGHAT and CDR2 FQNNGV. The DNA for the CDR3 is TGTGCCAGCAGCCCGATGGAGGGTAACTATGGCTACACCTTC. Protein sequence: CASSPMEGNYGYTF.

V and J are TRBV28 and TRBJ1-2; 8 bases are shared with TRBD1. CDR1 and CDR2 from the germline V gene are MDHEN and SYDVKM. The V gene end was trimmed by 6 bases and the J gene end by 7 bases; junction bases not matched to a gene: 16. CDR3 length: 16 residues. The CDR3 here is CASSLGGGTGIFGYTF. DNA of the CDR3: TGTGCCAGCAGCTTAGGGGGCGGGACAGGTATTTTTGGCTACACCTTC.

The J gene is TRBJ1-2, the V gene TRBV6-5, with D unclear. Germline CDR1 and CDR2: MNHEY and SVGAGI. The V end was cut by 2 bases, the J end by 2 bases, with 12 bases between. CDR3 length: 15 residues. The CDR3 bases are TGTGCCAGCAGTTACGGTCCGCGTAAAAACTATGGCTACACCTTC. It encodes CASSYGPRKNYGYTF.

In its sample, this clone was seen a few times. The V gene is TRBV28, the J gene TRBJ2-7; possible D gene TRBD2, 6 bases. V lost 3 bases and J lost 3, with 18 bases in between. CDR1 and CDR2 from the germline V gene are MDHEN and SYDVKM. This CDR3 region has 16 residues. DNA for the CDR3: TGTGCCAGCAGTTTCCGGCGGAGTAGCGGCGTCTACGAGCAGTACTTC. This encodes CASSFRRSSGVYEQYF.

V and J are TRBV5-1 and TRBJ2-1, with D possibly TRBD2 on 6 matching bases. V lost 4 bases and J 7 bases, leaving 18 bases between the germline ends. The CDR3 has 15 amino acids. CDR1 and CDR2 (germline): SGHRS, YFSETQ. CDR3 sequence reads: CASSRGATTGNEQFF. The DNA of the CDR3 is TGCGCCAGCAGCCGCGGGGCCACTACTGGAAATGAGCAGTTCTTC.

The chain combines TRBV6-5 with TRBJ1-2; weak D call: TRBD1 (5 bases). Trimming left V 6 bases short and J 8 bases short, with 16 bases between. CDR3 length equals 13 residues. CDR1 MNHEY and CDR2 SVGAGI come from the germline V gene. The CDR3 region has the DNA TGTGCCAGCAGATATGACAGTACTGAGGGCTACACCTTC. Residues: CASRYDSTEGYTF.

This chain connects TRBV4-1 to TRBJ1-6, with TRBD1 identical over 10 bases. Germline V gene data show CDR1 as MGHRA and CDR2 as YSYEKL. The CDR3 covers 15 residues. V shed 4 bases, J shed 7 bases, and the junction held 4 bases outside the gene matches. CDR3 DNA: TGCGCCAGCAGCCTCCGGGACAGGGGAAATTCACCCCTCCACTTT. This gives the protein CASSLRDRGNSPLHF.

CDR3 nucleotides: TGTGCCACCAGCAGGGAGGAGCGACTGGCAACTGAAGCTTTCTTT. The encoded protein is CATSREERLATEAFF. V usage is TRBV15 and J usage is TRBJ1-1; D ambiguous. This CDR3 comprises 15 residues. Germline loops: CDR1 LNHNV, CDR2 YYDKDF (reference sequence). Trimming removed 3 bases at V and 5 bases at J, with 16 bases between.

Written as DNA, the CDR3 is TGTGCCAGCAGCCAACGCGCCGGGACTCTATCCTACGAGCAGTACTTC. This codes for CASSQRAGTLSYEQYF. The chain joins TRBV3-1 (or the pseudogene TRBV3-2) to TRBJ2-7; possible D gene TRBD2, 6 bases. V gave up 2 bases and J gave up 1 base, with 15 bases separating them. Germline V CDR1 and CDR2: LGHDT, YNNKEL (reference sequence). CDR3 length equals 16 residues.

The chain is built from TRBV10-3 and TRBJ1-6, with 7 bases that match TRBD1. The germline V gene encodes CDR1 ENHRY and CDR2 SYGVKD. The J segment lost 5 bases and the V segment lost 6 bases, leaving 4 bases of the junction unmatched. CDR3 length: 14 amino acids. CDR3 sequence: CAIRNQGDNSPLHF. DNA for the CDR3: TGTGCCATCAGAAACCAGGGGGATAATTCACCCCTCCACTTT.

This chain connects TRBV27 to TRBJ1-1; 8 positions match TRBD1. This CDR3 region has 17 residues. The V segment lost 3 bases and the J segment 5 bases; nucleotides outside the gene matches: 14. The germline gives CDR1 MNHEY, CDR2 SMNVEV (reference sequence). CDR3 protein: CASSLAGTGHPLTEAFF. As DNA, the CDR3 is TGTGCCAGCAGTTTGGCCGGGACAGGACACCCCTTGACTGAAGCTTTCTTT.

J is TRBJ1-1 and V is TRBV19; 8 nucleotides align to TRBD1. This CDR3 contains 16 residues. V shed 5 bases and J 1 base; nucleotides not matched to a gene: 9. Per germline, CDR1 LNHDA and CDR2 SQIVND (reference sequence). CDR3 loop: CASSAKGGQANTEAFF. The CDR3, as DNA: TGTGCCAGTAGTGCGAAAGGGGGACAGGCGAACACTGAAGCTTTCTTT. Full variable domain (remainder filled in from reference TRBV19 and TRBJ1-1): DGGITQSPKYLFRKEGQNVTLSCEQNLNHDAMYWYRQDPGQGLRLIYYSQIVNDFQKGDIAEGYSVSREKKESFPLTVTSAQKNPTAFYLCASSAKGGQANTEAFFGQGTRLTVV.

CDR3 nucleotides: TGTGCCAGCAGCCAGTTCGCCGGGACAGCCCATGGCTACACCTTC. Its protein is CASSQFAGTAHGYTF. The gene calls are TRBV7-9 and TRBJ1-2; TRBD1 matches 7 bases. Germline lookup yields CDR1 SEHNR and CDR2 FQNEAQ (reference sequence). This CDR3 region has 15 residues. The V segment lost 5 bases and the J segment 6 bases; nucleotides outside the gene matches: 12.

The chain employs TRBV18 and TRBJ2-7, with D maybe TRBD2 (5 bases). CDR1 KGHSH and CDR2 LQKENI come from the germline V gene. The CDR3 spans 14 residues. The V and J ends lost 0 bases and 6 bases respectively, with 12 bases between them. This CDR3 reads CASSPPVRGSEQYF. In nucleotides, the CDR3 is TGTGCCAGCTCACCACCGGTCCGCGGGTCCGAGCAGTACTTC.

The rearrangement uses TRBV4-1 and TRBJ1-1, with 10 bases that match TRBD1. Unmatched junction bases numbered 14, after V lost 3 bases and J lost 4 bases. Germline CDR1 is MGHRA and CDR2 is YSYEKL. The CDR3 has 18 amino acids. The CDR3: CASSHIGTGVFQGTEAFF. CDR3 coding DNA: TGCGCCAGCAGCCATATCGGGACAGGGGTTTTTCAGGGCACTGAAGCTTTCTTT.

The chain is built from TRBV19 and TRBJ1-1, with 9 bases that match TRBD1. With 5 bases clipped from V and 5 bases from J, the junction kept 3 bases outside the gene matches. Germline V gives CDR1 LNHDA, CDR2 SQIVND (reference sequence). There are 13 residues in the CDR3. CDR3 nucleotides: TGTGCCAGTAGTTCGGGACAGGGTACTGAAGCTTTCTTT. This gives the protein CASSSGQGTEAFF.

The genes are TRBV3-1 (or the pseudogene TRBV3-2) and TRBJ2-7; no clear D gene. Trimming stripped 2 bases from V and 6 bases from J, with 8 bases between. This CDR3 region has 12 residues. Germline CDR1 and CDR2: LGHDT and YNNKEL (reference sequence). The CDR3 DNA follows: TGTGCCAGCAGCCAAATAGAGGCCGAGCAGTACTTC. Residues: CASSQIEAEQYF.